This T cell receptor beta chain was identified during a study of T cell responses to AZD1222 COVID-19 vaccine. Germline CDR1 SGDLS, CDR2 YYNGEE. V was clipped by 4 bases and J by 3 bases; unmatched bases: 4. This CDR3 has 15 amino acids. Libraries were prepared by immunoSEQ multiplex PCR; TCRdb keeps only in-frame clonotypes and omits some of them. The table shows under 150,000 clones, with roughly 92% occurring only once. This clonotype originated in an adult who received the AZD1222 COVID-19 vaccine. This chain links TRBV9 with TRBJ2-7; 13 nucleotides line up with TRBD2. The sequenced sample was peripheral blood, obtained 28 days after the second AZD1222 dose. For the CDR3, the DNA is TGTGCCAGCAGCCTAGGGACTAGCGGGATCTACGAGCAGTACTTC. Translation: CASSLGTSGIYEQYF.